This T cell receptor (beta chain) was recovered during a study of T cells in Graves' hyperthyroidism and ophthalmopathy. Amplification of TCR beta CDR3 regions used RNA as the template. First-round RT-PCR targeting the TCR CDR3 was performed with the HTBI primer set. TCRdb ran MiXCR on the multiplex PCR reads and lists one entry per CDR3 protein. The sample holds approximately 370,000 distinct CDR3 sequences, roughly 17% seen once. CDR1 and CDR2 (germline): SGHAT, FQNNGV. V was clipped by 2 bases and J by 0 bases, with 8 bases between them. This CDR3 is 15 amino acids long. This clonotype was seen many times.

The sequenced material came from blood. The sequence derives from a woman aged 30 to 39 with Graves' hyperthyroidism that later progressed to Graves' ophthalmopathy. V and J are TRBV11-2 and TRBJ1-3; D not certain. The CDR3 reads CASSLPTGSGNTIYF. CDR3 DNA sequence: TGTGCCAGCAGCTTACCGACGGGCTCTGGAAACACCATATATTTT. Using reference TRBV11-2 and TRBJ1-3 for the parts outside the CDR3, the full variable domain is EAGVAQSPRYKIIEKRQSVAFWCNPISGHATLYWYQQILGQGPKLLIQFQNNGVVDDSQLPKDRFSAERLKGVDSTLKIQPAKLEDSAVYLCASSLPTGSGNTIYFGEGSWLTVV.